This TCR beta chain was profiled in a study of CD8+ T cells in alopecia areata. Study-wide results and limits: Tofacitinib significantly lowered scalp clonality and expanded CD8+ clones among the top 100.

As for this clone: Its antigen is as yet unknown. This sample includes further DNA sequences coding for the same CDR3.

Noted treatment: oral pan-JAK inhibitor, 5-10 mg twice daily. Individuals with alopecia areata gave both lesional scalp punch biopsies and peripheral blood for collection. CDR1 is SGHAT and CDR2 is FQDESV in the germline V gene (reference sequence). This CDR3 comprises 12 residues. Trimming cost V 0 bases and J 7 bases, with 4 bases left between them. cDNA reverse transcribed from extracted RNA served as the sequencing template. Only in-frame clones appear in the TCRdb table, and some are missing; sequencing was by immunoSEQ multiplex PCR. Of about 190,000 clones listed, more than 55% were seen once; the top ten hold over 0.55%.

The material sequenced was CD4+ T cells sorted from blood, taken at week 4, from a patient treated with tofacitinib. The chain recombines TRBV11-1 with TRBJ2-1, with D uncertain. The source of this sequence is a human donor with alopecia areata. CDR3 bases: TGTGCCAGCAGCTTAGCCCGGAATGAGCAGTTCTTC. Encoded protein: CASSLARNEQFF.